This T cell receptor beta chain was captured by sequencing in a study of blood T cells in healthy people across ages. Study summary: About one barcoded beta molecule per two T cells came from capture by template switching.

Together with a sample-barcoded 5' primer, a J-beta primer mix was included in a second PCR lasting roughly 6 to 12 cycles. TCRdb recomputed calls from the 5' RACE reads with MiXCR, one row per CDR3 protein. The table has 450,000 to 650,000 distinct CDR3 sequences, approximately 25% seen once; the top ten hold roughly 9%. Germline-derived CDR1 and CDR2 are MNHEY and SVGAGI. V dropped 6 bases and J dropped 4; count of bases not matched to a gene: 11. The CDR3 runs to 16 residues. The same data also went into a second study, on T cells of mothers and their children. From that paper: Using the M1S primer, the second PCR added sample barcodes along with 2-4 random nucleotides. Compared with unrelated pairs, related mother-child pairs had slightly higher, non-significant overlap. The authors found no persistent microchimeric T cell clones.

The receptor's source is a boy aged 5-17 years in good health. The sample consisted of blood. V is TRBV6-5 and J is TRBJ1-2, with TRBD1 matching over 10 bases. The CDR3 sequence: CASSAPPGQGSYGYTF. The DNA for the CDR3 is TGTGCCAGCAGCGCACCACCGGGACAGGGGTCCTATGGCTACACCTTC.